The 19 T cell receptor beta chains reported below all come from one sample, sequenced in a study of response to subunit inactivated influenza vaccine. MiXCR was run by TCRdb on the RT-PCR reads, yielding one entry per CDR3 protein. Of 550,000 to 800,000 distinct CDR3 sequences in the sample, 14% are singletons; the top ten hold less than 9%. Sequencing used PBMCs from blood, obtained around 15 days before vaccination. Receptor source: a man between 45 and 60 years old who received an inactivated influenza vaccine.

V usage is TRBV28 and J usage is TRBJ2-7, with TRBD2 matching 7 bases. This CDR3 has 15 amino acids. Germline CDR1 MDHEN, CDR2 SYDVKM. V lost 6 bases to trimming and J lost 3 bases; unmatched junction nucleotides: 11. For the CDR3, the DNA is TGTGCCAGCAGAACCTCCGGGACTACATACTACGAGCAGTACTTC. The encoded protein is CASRTSGTTYYEQYF.

This clonotype was picked up a small number of times. The gene calls are TRBV20-1 and TRBJ1-2; no clear D. The germline V and J ends were trimmed by 4 bases and 6 bases, with 15 bases remaining between them. The CDR3 is 13 residues long. Germline CDR1 and CDR2: DFQATT and SNEGSKA (reference sequence). CDR3 sequence reads: CSATASGPDGYTF. As DNA, the CDR3 is TGCAGTGCTACAGCCTCAGGACCTGATGGCTACACCTTC.

This clonotype was detected only a few times. V is TRBV7-9 and J is TRBJ1-1; D is unclear. V lost 7 bases and J lost 4, with 19 bases in between. The CDR3 is 15 amino acids. In germline, CDR1 is SEHNR, CDR2 FQNEAQ (reference sequence). CDR3 in DNA: TGTGCCAGCACCGACCCGATAGGTGGTCGCACTGAAGCTTTCTTT. This encodes CASTDPIGGRTEAFF.

This clonotype was counted a few times. This chain uses TRBV11-1 with TRBJ1-1; 8 bases agree with TRBD1. The V and J ends lost 4 bases and 0 bases, in that order; junction bases with no gene match: 7. CDR3 length: 16 residues. Germline lookup yields CDR1 SGHAT and CDR2 FQDESV (reference sequence). The CDR3 region has the DNA TGTGCCAGCAGCTGGCGAGCAGGGGGCTTGAACACTGAAGCTTTCTTT. Translation gives CASSWRAGGLNTEAFF.

This clonotype has a count of ten or more. V gene TRBV29-1 combines with J gene TRBJ1-4; 7 bases agree with TRBD1. This CDR3 contains 12 residues. V shed 6 bases, J shed 7 bases, and the junction held 5 bases outside the gene matches. The germline CDR1 and CDR2 sequences are SQVTM and ANQGSEA. CDR3 DNA sequence: TGCAGCGTCGCCGGGACAGTTGAAAAACTGTTTTTT. Translation: CSVAGTVEKLFF.

This clonotype was counted a few times. The rearrangement uses TRBV4-3 and TRBJ1-5; D remains unclear. The CDR3 extends over 14 amino acids. Between the trimmed V and J ends, which lost 3 bases and 0 bases, there was a span of 6 bases. CDR1 is LGHNA, CDR2 YSLEER, per germline. CDR3 sequence reads: CASSHGISNQPQHF. The CDR3 nucleotides read TGCGCCAGCAGCCATGGCATTAGCAATCAGCCCCAGCATTTT.

This clonotype was seen more than once but under ten times. DNA for the CDR3: TGTGCCAGCGGGCAGGGGCAGAACACTGAAGCTTTCTTT. Encoded protein: CASGQGQNTEAFF. The gene calls are TRBV7-3 and TRBJ1-1; tentative D call: TRBD1 (6 bases). The CDR3 is 13 amino acids. Between the trimmed V and J ends, which lost 8 bases and 1 base, there was a span of 11 bases. Germline V CDR1 and CDR2: SGHTA, FQGTGA.

This chain joins TRBV29-1 and TRBJ2-6; possibly TRBD1 or TRBD2 for D (5 bases each). Trimming took 3 bases from V and 2 from J, leaving 8 bases between them. The germline gives CDR1 SQVTM, CDR2 ANQGSEA. The CDR3 spans 14 residues. CDR3 sequence reads: CSVEGEAGANVLTF. The CDR3 nucleotides are TGCAGCGTTGAGGGGGAAGCTGGGGCCAACGTCCTGACTTTC.

This clonotype was seen a handful of times. This chain joins TRBV3-1 and TRBJ2-5; either TRBD1 or TRBD2 may fit D (5 bases each). Germline CDR1 reads LGHDT; CDR2 reads YNNKEL (reference sequence). Trimming cost V 4 bases and J 0 bases, with 15 bases left between them. The CDR3 spans 16 residues. The CDR3 DNA sequence: TGTGCCAGCAGCCCTCCGGGACGGCTCCACCAAGAGACCCAGTACTTC. The encoded protein is CASSPPGRLHQETQYF.

This chain links TRBV6-2 or TRBV6-3 with TRBJ2-4; D gene unclear. This CDR3 spans 18 amino acids. CDR1 and CDR2 (germline): MNHEY, SVGEGT. Trimming stripped 0 bases from V and 0 bases from J, with 15 bases between. The CDR3 DNA is TGTGCCAGCAGTTACTCGAGAGAGCGACCCATAGCCAAAAACATTCAGTACTTC. This sequence encodes CASSYSRERPIAKNIQYF.

CDR3 in amino acids: CASSKRQDLSGYTF. For the CDR3, the DNA is TGCGCCAGCAGTAAGCGGCAGGACCTCAGTGGCTACACCTTC. The chain is built from TRBV5-1 and TRBJ1-2; no clear D. Germline lookup yields CDR1 SGHRS and CDR2 YFSETQ. This CDR3 spans 14 amino acids. Between the trimmed V and J ends, which lost 5 bases and 7 bases, there was a span of 18 bases.

The chain links TRBV28 to TRBJ2-3, with TRBD2 matching 7 bases. The germline gives CDR1 MDHEN, CDR2 SYDVKM. The CDR3 loop spans 17 amino acids. The junction had 9 bases not matched to a gene; V was cut back by 3 bases and J by 0 bases. The CDR3 region is CASSFPWTSDSTDTQYF. The CDR3 DNA reads TGTGCCAGCAGTTTCCCCTGGACTAGTGATAGCACAGATACGCAGTATTTT.

This clonotype has at least ten counts. J is TRBJ2-3 and V is TRBV7-9; no clear D. The CDR3 is 15 residues long. Germline V CDR1 and CDR2: SEHNR, FQNEAQ (reference sequence). The germline V and J ends were trimmed by 4 bases and 2 bases, with 13 bases remaining between them. The CDR3 here is CASSSYVYYTDTQYF. For the CDR3, the DNA is TGTGCCAGCAGCTCCTACGTTTATTACACAGATACGCAGTATTTT. Full variable domain (outside the CDR3, taken from reference TRBV7-9 and TRBJ2-3): DTGVSQNPRHKITKRGQNVTFRCDPISEHNRLYWYRQTLGQGPEFLTYFQNEAQLEKSRLLSDRFSAERPKGSFSTLEIQRTEQGDSAMYLCASSSYVYYTDTQYFGPGTRLTVL.

In this sample, this clonotype turned up many times. The chain employs TRBV7-9 and TRBJ1-1, with 7 bases aligning to TRBD1. After removal of 5 bases from V and 4 bases from J, the junction contained 7 bases not matched to a gene. CDR1 is SEHNR and CDR2 is FQNEAQ in the germline V gene (reference sequence). The CDR3 length is 14 residues. CDR3: CASSRTTGATEAFF. The DNA for the CDR3 is TGTGCCAGCAGCCGGACTACAGGGGCCACTGAAGCTTTCTTT. The full variable domain, completed using reference TRBV7-9 and TRBJ1-1, is DTGVSQNPRHKITKRGQNVTFRCDPISEHNRLYWYRQTLGQGPEFLTYFQNEAQLEKSRLLSDRFSAERPKGSFSTLEIQRTEQGDSAMYLCASSRTTGATEAFFGQGTRLTVV.

The genes are TRBV2 and TRBJ2-5; D may correspond to TRBD1 or TRBD2 (6 bases each). CDR3 length equals 14 residues. Germline V gives CDR1 SNHLY, CDR2 FYNNEI. Trimming removed 8 bases from V and 3 bases from J, with 16 bases in between. DNA of the CDR3: TGTGCCAGCCCGACTAGGAAGGGGGAAGAGACCCAGTACTTC. Translating gives CASPTRKGEETQYF.

The V and J genes are TRBV7-2 and TRBJ2-5; tentative D call: TRBD1 (5 bases). CDR3 length equals 15 residues. CDR1 SGHTA and CDR2 FQGNSA come from the germline V gene. V lost 1 base and J lost 5, with 14 bases in between. Here the CDR3 reads CASSLGQGLGETQYF. Here the CDR3 DNA reads TGTGCCAGCAGCTTAGGTCAGGGTCTCGGGGAGACCCAGTACTTC.

A few counts support this clonotype. This chain connects TRBV20-1 to TRBJ1-4; D is perhaps TRBD1 (6 bases). CDR1 and CDR2 from the germline V gene are DFQATT and SNEGSKA (reference sequence). V lost 6 bases, J lost 14 bases, and 16 bases lay in between. The CDR3 has 11 residues. The CDR3 loop is CSARNRETLFF. CDR3 bases: TGCAGTGCGCGAAACAGGGAAACTCTGTTTTTT.

This clonotype appeared many times. The junction departs from germline at one end; a sequencing error may be responsible. The chain joins TRBV5-1 to TRBJ2-3; TRBD2 aligns across 10 bases. The CDR3 runs to 15 residues. CDR1 and CDR2 from the germline V gene are SGHRS and YFSETQ. The CDR3 spells CASSLAGDSTDTQYF. Written as DNA, the CDR3 is TGTGCCAGCAGCCTAGCGGGGGATAGCACAGATACGCAGTATTTT. Variable domain in full (rest from reference TRBV5-1 and TRBJ2-3): KAGVTQTPRYLIKTRGQQVTLSCSPISGHRSVSWYQQTPGQGLQFLFEYFSETQRNKGNFPGRFSGRQFSNSRSEMNVSTLELGDSALYLCASSLAGDSTDTQYFGPGTRLTVL.

The chain joins TRBV12-3 or TRBV12-4 to TRBJ2-5; 7 positions match TRBD2. The CDR3 runs 15 residues. The V and J ends lost 0 bases and 5 bases, in that order; junction bases with no gene match: 6. The CDR3 DNA reads TGTGCCAGCAGTTTAGCGGGAGGGCCGCCGGAGACCCAGTACTTC. This codes for CASSLAGGPPETQYF.